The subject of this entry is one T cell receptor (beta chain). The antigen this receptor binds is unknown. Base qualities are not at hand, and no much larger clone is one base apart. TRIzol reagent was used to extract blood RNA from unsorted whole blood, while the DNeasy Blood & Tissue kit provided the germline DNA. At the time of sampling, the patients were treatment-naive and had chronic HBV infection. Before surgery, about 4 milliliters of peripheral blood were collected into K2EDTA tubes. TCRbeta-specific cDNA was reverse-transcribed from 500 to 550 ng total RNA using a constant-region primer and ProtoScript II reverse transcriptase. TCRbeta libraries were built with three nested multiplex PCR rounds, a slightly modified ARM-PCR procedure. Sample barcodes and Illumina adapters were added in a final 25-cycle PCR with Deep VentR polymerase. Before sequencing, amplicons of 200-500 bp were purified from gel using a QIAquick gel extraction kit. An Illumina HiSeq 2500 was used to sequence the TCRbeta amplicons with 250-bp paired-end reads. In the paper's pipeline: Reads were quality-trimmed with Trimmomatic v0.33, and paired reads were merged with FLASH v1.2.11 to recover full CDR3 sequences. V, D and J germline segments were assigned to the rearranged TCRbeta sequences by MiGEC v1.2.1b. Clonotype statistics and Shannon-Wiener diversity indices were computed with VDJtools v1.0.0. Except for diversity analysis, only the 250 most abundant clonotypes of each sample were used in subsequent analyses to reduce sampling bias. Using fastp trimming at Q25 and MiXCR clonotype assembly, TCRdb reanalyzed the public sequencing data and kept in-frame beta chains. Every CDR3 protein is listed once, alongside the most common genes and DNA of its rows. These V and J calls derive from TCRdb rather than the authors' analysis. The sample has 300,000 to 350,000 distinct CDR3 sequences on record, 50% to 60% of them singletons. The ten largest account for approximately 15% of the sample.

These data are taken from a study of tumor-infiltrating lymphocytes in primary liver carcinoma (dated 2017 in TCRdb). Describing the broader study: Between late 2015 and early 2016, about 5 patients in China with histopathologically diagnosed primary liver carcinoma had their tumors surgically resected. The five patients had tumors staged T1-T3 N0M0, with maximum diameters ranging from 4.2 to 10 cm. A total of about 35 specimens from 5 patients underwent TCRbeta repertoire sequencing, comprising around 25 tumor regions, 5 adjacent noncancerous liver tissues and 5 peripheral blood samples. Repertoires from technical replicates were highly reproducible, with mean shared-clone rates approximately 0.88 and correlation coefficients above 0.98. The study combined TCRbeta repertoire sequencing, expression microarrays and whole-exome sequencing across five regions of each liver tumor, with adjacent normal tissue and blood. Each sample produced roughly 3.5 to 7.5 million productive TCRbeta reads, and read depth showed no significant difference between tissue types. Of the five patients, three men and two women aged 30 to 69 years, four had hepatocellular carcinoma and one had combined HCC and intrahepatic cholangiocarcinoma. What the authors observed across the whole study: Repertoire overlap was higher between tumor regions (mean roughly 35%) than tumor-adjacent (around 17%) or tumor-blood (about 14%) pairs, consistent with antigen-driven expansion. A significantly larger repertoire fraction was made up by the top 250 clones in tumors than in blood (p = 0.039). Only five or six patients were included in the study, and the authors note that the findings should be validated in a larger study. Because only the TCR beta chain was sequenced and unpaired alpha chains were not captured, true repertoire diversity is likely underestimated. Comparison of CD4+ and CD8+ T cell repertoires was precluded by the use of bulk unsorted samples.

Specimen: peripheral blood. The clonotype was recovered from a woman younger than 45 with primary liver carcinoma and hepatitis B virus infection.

The DNA reads as follows: TGTGCCAGCAGATTCAGGACTAACGGGAGTAGGTTCGGGGAGCTGTTTTTT. It codes for CASRFRTNGSRFGELFF. The rearrangement joined TRBV11-2 to TRBJ2-2; TRBD2 could be the D gene, as 6 bases match. The CDR3 spans 17 residues, from the cysteine through the phenylalanine. The kept DNA is CDR3 alone, 51 bases in frame from the first base. V loses 6 bases of germline sequence and J loses 7 bases, and the interval between the two ends is 24 bases. From the germline V gene, CDR1 is SGHAT and CDR2 is FQNNGV.